Sequencing of this TCR beta chain was carried out in a study of T cells in Graves' hyperthyroidism and ophthalmopathy. The table lists this clonotype with a few counts. The target antigen is unknown. Patients aged 18 to 65 with hyperthyroidism were newly diagnosed, with duration under 2 months. Diagnostic assessment was based on clinical symptoms, serum thyroxine and TRAb, thyroid ultrasound and orbital computed tomography. CDR1 and CDR2 from the germline V gene are DFQATT and SNEGSKA (reference sequence). The CDR3 loop spans 15 amino acids. Trimming took off 3 bases at V and 4 bases at J, with 13 bases between the two ends. Amplified regions were TCR beta CDR3 sequences from RNA transcripts. The TCR CDR3 first-round RT-PCR relied on the HTBI primer set. TCRdb processed the multiplex PCR reads anew with MiXCR; each CDR3 protein has one entry. The data show over 300,000 distinct CDR3 sequences, about 14% seen once.

Findings and caveats of the study: Most expanded thyroid clonotypes above 0.001 also appeared in blood.

This sequence joins TRBV20-1 and TRBJ2-6; D may match TRBD1 or TRBD2 (6 bases each). Sequenced sample: blood. This TCR was sampled from a woman in her sixties with Graves' hyperthyroidism. CDR3 protein: CSARFGGSGANVLTF. The DNA of the CDR3 is TGCAGTGCTAGGTTCGGGGGCTCCGGGGCCAACGTCCTGACTTTC.